One sample yielded the 30 T cell receptor beta chains listed below, sequenced in a study of technical replicates of blood from a handful of donors. Method: immunoSEQ multiplex PCR; TCRdb's copy keeps in-frame clones and lacks some. This table has 80,000 to 95,000 clones, roughly 94% appearing once. The material sequenced was T cells isolated from PBMCs. These receptors all come from a human donor in good health.

In DNA, the CDR3 is TGTGCTAGTGGTTTGGTAAACCGGGACAGGGACTTCCTCTCCTACAATGAGCAGTTCTTC. As protein: CASGLVNRDRDFLSYNEQFF. The chain employs TRBV12-5 and TRBJ2-1; 9 positions match TRBD1. Trimming at V came to 0 bases and at J to 0 bases, leaving 12 bases not matched to a gene. CDR1 LGHNT and CDR2 FRNRAP come from the germline V gene. This CDR3 contains 20 residues.

This sequence joins TRBV12-5 and TRBJ2-1; TRBD2 aligns across 15 bases. Germline CDR1 is LGHNT and CDR2 is FRNRAP. Trimming at V came to 4 bases and at J to 7 bases, leaving 5 bases not matched to a gene. This CDR3 is built from 16 residues. The CDR3 loop is CASGSGTSGGWNEQFF. In DNA, the CDR3 is TGTGCTAGTGGTTCAGGGACTAGCGGGGGGTGGAATGAGCAGTTCTTC.

The gene calls are TRBV5-1 and TRBJ1-3; 7 bases are a match to TRBD1. Trimming took 1 base from V and 4 from J; bases not matched to a gene: 23. This CDR3 is built from 21 residues. Germline CDR1 and CDR2: SGHRS and YFSETQ. The CDR3 DNA reads as TGCGCCAGCAGCTTGCTCCCCACCAATTTCCTGAGACAGGGATGGGGAAACACCATATATTTT. It specifies CASSLLPTNFLRQGWGNTIYF. Drawing the rest from reference TRBV5-1 and TRBJ1-3, the complete variable domain is KAGVTQTPRYLIKTRGQQVTLSCSPISGHRSVSWYQQTPGQGLQFLFEYFSETQRNKGNFPGRFSGRQFSNSRSEMNVSTLELGDSALYLCASSLLPTNFLRQGWGNTIYFGEGSWLTVV.

This clone appeared a single time. The chain carries TRBV11-3 and TRBJ2-7; TRBD1 might be the D (6 bases). Germline-derived CDR1 and CDR2 are SGHNT and YENEEA. The CDR3 runs 14 residues. The germline V and J ends were trimmed by 8 bases and 4 bases, with 18 bases remaining between them. The CDR3 coding sequence is TGTGCCAGCTCCTCGGACTGGGGGCAGTACGAGCAGTACTTC. Translated: CASSSDWGQYEQYF.

The chain couples TRBV4-1 to TRBJ1-5, with TRBD1 matching over 8 bases. CDR1 MGHRA and CDR2 YSYEKL come from the germline V gene. The junction had 10 bases not matched to a gene; V was cut back by 0 bases and J by 6 bases. There are 17 residues in the CDR3. This CDR3 is CASSQDPRQGAGQPQHF. The CDR3 DNA reads as TGCGCCAGCAGCCAAGATCCCCGCCAGGGGGCTGGTCAGCCCCAGCATTTT.

The V call is TRBV19, the J call TRBJ2-1; TRBD2 matches at 13 bases. From germline, CDR1 is LNHDA and CDR2 SQIVND (reference sequence). The ends lost 9 bases at V and 3 bases at J; junction bases unmatched: 5. The CDR3 is 15 amino acids. CDR3 coding DNA: TGTGCCAGCCGACTAGCGGGAGGAAACTACAATGAGCAGTTCTTC. It specifies CASRLAGGNYNEQFF.

V gene TRBV6-5 combines with J gene TRBJ2-7, with 8 bases matching TRBD2. Trimming took 3 bases from V and 3 from J; bases not matched to a gene: 1. The CDR3 extends over 13 amino acids. Germline V gene data show CDR1 as MNHEY and CDR2 as SVGAGI. This CDR3 is CASSYAGGYEQYF. CDR3 coding DNA: TGTGCCAGCAGTTATGCGGGAGGCTACGAGCAGTACTTC.

This clone was seen only once. The V gene is TRBV4-2, the J gene TRBJ2-1; D is uncertain. Trimming took off 1 base at V and 0 bases at J, with 7 bases between the two ends. The germline CDR1 and CDR2 sequences are LGHNA and YNFKEQ. This CDR3 has 15 residues. Written as DNA, the CDR3 is TGTGCCAGCAGCCAAGTGTATAGCTCCTACAATGAGCAGTTCTTC. Translated: CASSQVYSSYNEQFF.

This clone has just one count. J is TRBJ2-7 and V is TRBV29-1, with a tentative D call TRBD2 (5 bases). Deletions cut 7 bases from V and 1 base from J, with 11 bases between. CDR3 length: 12 residues. CDR1 is SQVTM, CDR2 ANQGSEA, per germline. CDR3 nucleotides: TGCAGCGCGTTGGACTTGTCCTACGAGCAGTACTTC. Protein: CSALDLSYEQYF.

V usage is TRBV4-1 and J usage is TRBJ1-5; D gene unclear. The CDR3 sequence is 14 residues long. Germline lookup yields CDR1 MGHRA and CDR2 YSYEKL. The V end lost 5 bases, the J end lost 5 bases, and 13 bases lay between the germline ends. As DNA, the CDR3 is TGCGCCAGCAGCGACCGCCGGGGAGATCAGCCCCAGCATTTT. Its translation: CASSDRRGDQPQHF.

The V and J genes are TRBV5-4 and TRBJ2-1, with D possibly being TRBD2 (5 bases). CDR1 is SGHNT and CDR2 is YYREEE in the germline V gene (reference sequence). The CDR3 runs to 16 residues. The V gene lost 2 bases and the J gene lost 4 bases, with 16 bases spanning the gap. CDR3 protein: CASSFPLAPGYNEQFF. In nucleotides, the CDR3 is TGTGCCAGCAGCTTTCCATTAGCCCCGGGGTACAATGAGCAGTTCTTC. Based on the CDR3 plus reference TRBV5-4 and TRBJ2-1, the full variable domain is ETGVTQSPTHLIKTRGQQVTLRCSSQSGHNTVSWYQQALGQGPQFIFQYYREEENGRGNFPPRFSGLQFPNYSSELNVNALELDDSALYLCASSFPLAPGYNEQFFGPGTRLTVL.

This clone was seen once. The genes are TRBV9 and TRBJ1-6, with a possible D match to TRBD1 (5 bases). Per the germline V gene, CDR1 is SGDLS and CDR2 is YYNGEE. The CDR3 has 14 residues. Trimming pared 0 bases from V and 7 bases from J, leaving 8 bases between. In DNA, the CDR3 is TGTGCCAGCAGCGTAGCAGGGATCAATTCACCCCTCCACTTT. It specifies CASSVAGINSPLHF.

This clone came up a few times. The rearrangement joins TRBV7-9 to TRBJ1-2; D is possibly TRBD1 (6 bases). With 5 bases removed from V and 4 bases from J, the gap between germline ends came to 17 bases. The germline gives CDR1 SEHNR, CDR2 FQNEAQ (reference sequence). The CDR3 is 15 residues long. CDR3 region: CASSTSGDPGYGYTF. CDR3 sequence (DNA): TGTGCCAGCAGCACCTCAGGGGATCCGGGCTATGGCTACACCTTC.

The chain couples TRBV4-1 to TRBJ2-1; 13 positions match TRBD2. The CDR3 runs 18 residues. Germline CDR1 and CDR2: MGHRA and YSYEKL. J gave up 7 bases and V 0 bases, and 9 bases lay outside the gene matches. The CDR3 protein is CASSQELAGGLRLNEQFF. The CDR3 DNA sequence: TGCGCCAGCAGCCAAGAACTAGCGGGAGGGCTTAGGCTAAATGAGCAGTTCTTC.

This chain joins TRBV6-5 and TRBJ2-1; 7 bases match TRBD2. Trimming took 2 bases from V and 6 from J; bases not matched to a gene: 4. Germline V gives CDR1 MNHEY, CDR2 SVGAGI. The CDR3 runs to 14 residues. The CDR3 region has the DNA TGTGCCAGCAGTTACGGACTAGACTCCAATGAGCAGTTCTTC. Translating it yields CASSYGLDSNEQFF.

The chain is built from TRBV20-1 and TRBJ1-1, with 8 bases fitting TRBD1. V trimming: 6 bases; J trimming: 12 bases; junction bases outside the gene matches: 9. Germline CDR1 is DFQATT and CDR2 is SNEGSKA (reference sequence). CDR3 length equals 11 residues. CDR3 amino acids: CSAGPTGESFF. In DNA, the CDR3 is TGCAGTGCGGGACCGACAGGGGAGTCTTTCTTT.

The CDR3 spells CASSLSGLANTGELFF. CDR3 bases: TGCGCCAGCAGTTTGTCCGGACTAGCGAACACCGGGGAGCTGTTTTTT. The chain couples TRBV5-1 to TRBJ2-2, with TRBD2 identical over 7 bases. Germline-derived CDR1 and CDR2 are SGHRS and YFSETQ. The CDR3 runs to 16 residues. V dropped 5 bases and J dropped 0; count of bases not matched to a gene: 7.

The chain is built from TRBV7-9 and TRBJ1-1; D remains ambiguous. The V and J ends lost 1 base and 8 bases respectively, with 8 bases between them. In germline, CDR1 is SEHNR, CDR2 FQNEAQ (reference sequence). The CDR3 sequence is 12 residues long. The chain's CDR3 is CASSLGGIEAFF. The CDR3 region has the DNA TGTGCCAGCAGCTTAGGAGGGATCGAAGCTTTCTTT.

The chain carries TRBV7-2 and TRBJ1-2; 8 positions agree with TRBD1. The germline V gene encodes CDR1 SGHTA and CDR2 FQGNSA. The CDR3 is 15 amino acids. The ends lost 5 bases at V and 6 bases at J; junction bases unmatched: 11. CDR3 sequence reads: CASSVNPGQVNGYTF. The DNA for the CDR3 is TGTGCCAGCAGCGTGAACCCGGGACAGGTGAATGGCTACACCTTC. Combining the CDR3 with reference TRBV7-2 and TRBJ1-2 gives the whole variable domain GAGVSQSPSNKVTEKGKDVELRCDPISGHTALYWYRQSLGQGLEFLIYFQGNSAPDKSGLPSDRFSAERTGGSVSTLTIQRTQQEDSAVYLCASSVNPGQVNGYTFGSGTRLTVV.

This clone was counted a single time. The chain couples TRBV19 to TRBJ2-7; TRBD1 aligns across 7 bases. The V gene end was trimmed by 1 base and the J gene end by 2 bases; junction bases not matched to a gene: 5. The length of the CDR3 is 15 residues. Per germline, CDR1 LNHDA and CDR2 SQIVND (reference sequence). The CDR3 protein is CASSIVRGRPYEQYF. DNA for the CDR3: TGTGCCAGTAGTATAGTGAGGGGGCGACCCTACGAGCAGTACTTC.

Turning to this clone: An end of the junction differs from the germline gene, which may be a read error. The chain is built from TRBV7-9 and TRBJ1-5, with TRBD1 matching 7 bases. Germline V gives CDR1 SEHNR, CDR2 FQNEAQ (reference sequence). The CDR3 is made up of 12 amino acids. In DNA form, the CDR3 reads TGTGCCAGCACCTTATGGGACAGTCCCCAGCATTTT. Protein sequence: CASTLWDSPQHF.

The rearrangement joins TRBV19 to TRBJ1-1; 7 nucleotides align to TRBD1. V gave up 6 bases and J gave up 7 bases; unmatched junction bases: 8. CDR3 length: 13 residues. Per the germline V gene, CDR1 is LNHDA and CDR2 is SQIVND (reference sequence). This CDR3 reads CASRPPTGDEAFF. The CDR3 DNA sequence: TGTGCCAGTAGGCCCCCAACAGGGGATGAAGCTTTCTTT. Full variable domain (rest looked up from reference TRBV19 and TRBJ1-1): DGGITQSPKYLFRKEGQNVTLSCEQNLNHDAMYWYRQDPGQGLRLIYYSQIVNDFQKGDIAEGYSVSREKKESFPLTVTSAQKNPTAFYLCASRPPTGDEAFFGQGTRLTVV.

V and J are TRBV19 and TRBJ2-7; D is undetermined. The V and J ends lost 1 base and 2 bases respectively, with 9 bases between them. The CDR3 extends over 14 amino acids. CDR1 LNHDA and CDR2 SQIVND come from the germline V gene (reference sequence). The CDR3 is CASSIAVQTYEQYF. CDR3 coding DNA: TGTGCCAGTAGTATAGCGGTCCAAACCTACGAGCAGTACTTC. The entire variable domain, with the rest obtained from reference TRBV19 and TRBJ2-7, is as follows: DGGITQSPKYLFRKEGQNVTLSCEQNLNHDAMYWYRQDPGQGLRLIYYSQIVNDFQKGDIAEGYSVSREKKESFPLTVTSAQKNPTAFYLCASSIAVQTYEQYFGPGTRLTVT.

The chain couples TRBV29-1 to TRBJ2-7; D unclear. The CDR3 is 11 amino acids. The ends were cut back, 4 bases at V and 0 bases at J, with 4 bases in the middle. CDR1 and CDR2 (germline): SQVTM, ANQGSEA. The CDR3: CSVAFSYEQYF. The CDR3 nucleotides are TGCAGCGTTGCCTTCTCCTACGAGCAGTACTTC.

V and J are TRBV9 and TRBJ2-5, with D perhaps TRBD2 (5 bases). V was clipped by 3 bases and J by 2 bases, with 5 bases between them. Germline V CDR1 and CDR2: SGDLS, YYNGEE. CDR3 length equals 12 residues. CDR3 nucleotides: TGTGCCAGCAGCGCGGGGCAAGAGACCCAGTACTTC. Protein product: CASSAGQETQYF. Full variable domain (remainder filled in from reference TRBV9 and TRBJ2-5): DSGVTQTPKHLITATGQRVTLRCSPRSGDLSVYWYQQSLDQGLQFLIQYYNGEERAKGNILERFSAQQFPDLHSELNLSSLELGDSALYFCASSAGQETQYFGPGTRLLVL.

The V gene is TRBV25-1, the J gene TRBJ2-3; 11 bases align to TRBD1. This CDR3 has 17 amino acids. Germline CDR1 is MGHDK and CDR2 is SYGVNS. The junction had 7 bases not matched to a gene; V was cut back by 3 bases and J by 2 bases. CDR3 loop: CASSDPGQGALTDTQYF. Written as DNA, the CDR3 is TGTGCCAGCAGTGATCCCGGACAGGGGGCCCTCACAGATACGCAGTATTTT.

The chain uses TRBV5-1 and TRBJ2-7, with a weak D call TRBD2 (6 bases). The CDR3 loop spans 14 amino acids. Per the germline V gene, CDR1 is SGHRS and CDR2 is YFSETQ. V was pared by 4 bases and J by 7 bases, with 18 bases between. CDR3 in DNA: TGCGCCAGCAGCCCGGGGCTTCCGGGAGAAGAGCAGTACTTC. Translating it yields CASSPGLPGEEQYF. Full variable domain (missing parts from reference TRBV5-1 and TRBJ2-7): KAGVTQTPRYLIKTRGQQVTLSCSPISGHRSVSWYQQTPGQGLQFLFEYFSETQRNKGNFPGRFSGRQFSNSRSEMNVSTLELGDSALYLCASSPGLPGEEQYFGPGTRLTVT.

This sequence joins TRBV5-1 and TRBJ1-1; unclear D gene. V dropped 0 bases and J dropped 4 bases, with 10 bases sitting between them. Per the germline V gene, CDR1 is SGHRS and CDR2 is YFSETQ. The CDR3 has 14 residues. The CDR3 sequence is CASSLDGRGTEAFF. CDR3 in DNA: TGCGCCAGCAGCTTGGACGGCCGGGGCACTGAAGCTTTCTTT.

The V call is TRBV2, the J call TRBJ2-6, with D possibly TRBD2 on 6 matching bases. This CDR3 is built from 14 residues. V dropped 7 bases and J dropped 2 bases, with 9 bases sitting between them. Germline CDR1 reads SNHLY; CDR2 reads FYNNEI. The CDR3 region is CASKREAGANVLTF. The CDR3 coding sequence is TGTGCCAGCAAGAGGGAGGCTGGGGCCAACGTCCTGACTTTC.

This clone was seen just once. The chain joins TRBV13 to TRBJ2-2; 8 nucleotides agree with TRBD1. After removal of 5 bases from V and 6 bases from J, the junction contained 8 bases not matched to a gene. CDR1 and CDR2 from the germline V gene are PRHDT and FYEKMQ (reference sequence). This CDR3 region has 15 residues. The CDR3 DNA follows: TGTGCCAGCAGCCCGCCCGAGGACAGGGCCGGGGAGCTGTTTTTT. Its translation is CASSPPEDRAGELFF.